Listed below are T cell receptor beta chains from one sample, sequenced in a study of blood T cell repertoires in COVID-19. Sequenced by immunoSEQ multiplex PCR; TCRdb stores in-frame clones only, minus some. Of roughly 130,000 clones in the sample, about 86% are singletons; the top ten hold 9.2%. The material sequenced was PBMCs or T cells enriched from blood (not recorded which). These receptor sequences come from a man in his forties or fifties who had recovered from COVID-19. Each CDR3 is given with its conserved first and last residue. The D gene is left open where the match is weak. A row's size may be missing; if present it is once, few, many or a size class.

v_gene	d_gene	j_gene	abundance	CDR3aa	CDR3nt
TRBV5-4	-	TRBJ2-2	once	CASSRGLIGDTGELFF	TGTGCCAGCAGCAGGGGACTCATAGGCGACACCGGGGAGCTGTTTTTT
TRBV12-3/TRBV12-4	-	TRBJ2-2	-	CAGGFGGELFF	TGTGCCGGGGGGTTTGGCGGGGAGCTGTTTTTT
TRBV9	TRBD1	TRBJ2-5	-	CASSPGQGKETQYF	TGTGCCAGCAGTCCGGGACAGGGTAAAGAGACCCAGTACTTC
TRBV25-1	TRBD1	TRBJ1-5	-	CASSGDRVNQPQHF	TGTGCCAGCAGTGGGGACAGGGTCAATCAGCCCCAGCATTTT
TRBV7-9	TRBD1	TRBJ1-4	-	CASSSLGTAGEKLFF	TGTGCCAGCAGCTCCCTCGGGACAGCCGGTGAAAAACTGTTTTTT
TRBV13	TRBD1	TRBJ1-2	-	CASRPQGEWYGYTF	TGTGCCAGCAGACCCCAGGGGGAGTGGTATGGCTACACCTTC
TRBV27	-	TRBJ1-2	few	CASSGGGGYYGYTF	TGTGCCAGCAGTGGGGGTGGGGGCTACTATGGCTACACCTTC
TRBV15	TRBD2	TRBJ2-3	-	CATSRDLGLAGSDTQYF	TGTGCCACCAGCAGAGATCTAGGACTAGCGGGGTCAGATACGCAGTATTTT
TRBV27	TRBD2	TRBJ2-5	-	CASSLHSGGYQETQYF	TGTGCCAGCAGTTTGCATAGCGGGGGGTACCAAGAGACCCAGTACTTC
TRBV5-8	TRBD2	TRBJ2-3	-	CASSYRLAGEDTQYF	TGTGCCAGCAGCTATAGACTAGCGGGGGAAGATACGCAGTATTTT
TRBV5-1	TRBD1	TRBJ1-1	few	CASSLANAGTGSGAFF	TGCGCCAGCAGCTTGGCCAATGCCGGGACAGGGTCGGGAGCTTTCTTT
TRBV11-2	TRBD2	TRBJ2-3	-	CASSLVGGASGTQYF	TGTGCCAGCAGCTTAGTCGGGGGGGCCTCCGGTACGCAGTATTTT
TRBV11-2	-	TRBJ2-3	-	CASSLGRGSTDTQYF	TGTGCCAGCAGCTTAGGGCGGGGAAGCACAGATACGCAGTATTTT
TRBV7-2	-	TRBJ1-4	-	CASSQGTGSNEKLFF	TGTGCCAGCAGCCAAGGAACAGGGTCTAATGAAAAACTGTTTTTT
TRBV29-1	TRBD1	TRBJ1-4	-	CSVARGGEYEKLFF	TGCAGCGTTGCCCGAGGGGGCGAATATGAAAAACTGTTTTTT
TRBV7-3	-	TRBJ2-7	medium-sized	CASSLKVRDEQYF	TGTGCCAGCAGCTTGAAAGTTCGCGACGAGCAGTACTTC
TRBV2	-	TRBJ1-1	-	CASYRVTNTEAFF	TGTGCCAGTTACAGGGTCACGAACACTGAAGCTTTCTTT
TRBV15	TRBD1	TRBJ1-1	many	CATSRRQGQETFF	TGTGCCACCAGCCGGAGACAGGGCCAGGAAACTTTCTTT
TRBV2	-	TRBJ2-3	few	CASGAPGPDTQYF	TGTGCCAGCGGGGCCCCTGGACCAGATACGCAGTATTTT
TRBV5-1	-	TRBJ1-1	-	CASSPGVAGLNTEAFF	TGCGCCAGCAGCCCAGGGGTGGCAGGGTTGAACACTGAAGCTTTCTTT
TRBV9	-	TRBJ2-1	-	CASTARDNEQFF	TGTGCCAGCACCGCCAGGGATAATGAGCAGTTCTTC
TRBV5-1	-	TRBJ1-2	-	CASSYLPDSRYGYTF	TGCGCCAGCAGCTATTTACCCGACAGTCGCTATGGCTACACCTTC
TRBV9	TRBD1	TRBJ1-6	-	CASGPTGVNSPLHF	TGTGCCAGCGGACCGACAGGGGTAAACTCACCCCTCCACTTT
TRBV25-1	TRBD1	TRBJ1-2	-	CASSQTGGAINYGYTF	TGTGCCAGCAGTCAGACAGGGGGGGCCATTAACTATGGCTACACCTTC
TRBV2	TRBD1	TRBJ1-4	-	CASSAGQGAYEKLFF	TGTGCCAGCAGTGCCGGACAGGGAGCTTACGAAAAACTGTTTTTT
TRBV7-3	-	TRBJ2-5	-	CASSSDRQETQYF	TGTGCCAGCAGCAGTGACAGGCAAGAGACCCAGTACTTC
TRBV7-9	TRBD1	TRBJ2-7	-	CASSGWTGTYEQYF	TGTGCCAGCAGCGGATGGACAGGCACCTACGAGCAGTACTTC
TRBV7-3	-	TRBJ1-1	-	CASSPQGLAEAFF	TGTGCCAGCAGCCCTCAGGGTTTGGCTGAAGCTTTCTTT
TRBV2	TRBD1	TRBJ1-3	-	CASSGTGYGNTIYF	TGTGCCAGCTCCGGGACAGGGTACGGAAACACCATATATTTT
TRBV20-1	-	TRBJ1-1	-	CSASMNTEAFF	TGCAGTGCTAGCATGAACACTGAAGCTTTCTTT